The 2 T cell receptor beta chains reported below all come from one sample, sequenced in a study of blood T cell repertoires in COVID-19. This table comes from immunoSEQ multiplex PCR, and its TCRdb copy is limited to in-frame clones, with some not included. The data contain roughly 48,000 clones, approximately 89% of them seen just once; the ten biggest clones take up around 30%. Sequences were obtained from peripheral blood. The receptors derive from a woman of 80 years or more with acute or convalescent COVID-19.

Here the CDR3 DNA reads TGTGCCAGCAGCCGTACAGGGGGCTTAGCTTTCTTT. Protein product: CASSRTGGLAFF. This chain connects TRBV3-1 (or the pseudogene TRBV3-2) to TRBJ1-1; 9 bases agree with TRBD1. Germline CDR1 is LGHDT and CDR2 is YNNKEL (reference sequence). The CDR3 totals 12 residues. Germline trimming cut 4 bases from V and 10 bases from J; bases unmatched to any gene: 4.

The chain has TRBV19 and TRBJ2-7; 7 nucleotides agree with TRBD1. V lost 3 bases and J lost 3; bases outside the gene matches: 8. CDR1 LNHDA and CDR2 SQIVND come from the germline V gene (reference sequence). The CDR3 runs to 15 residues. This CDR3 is CASSIQGDPIYEQYF. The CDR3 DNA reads TGTGCCAGTAGTATCCAGGGGGACCCTATCTACGAGCAGTACTTC.